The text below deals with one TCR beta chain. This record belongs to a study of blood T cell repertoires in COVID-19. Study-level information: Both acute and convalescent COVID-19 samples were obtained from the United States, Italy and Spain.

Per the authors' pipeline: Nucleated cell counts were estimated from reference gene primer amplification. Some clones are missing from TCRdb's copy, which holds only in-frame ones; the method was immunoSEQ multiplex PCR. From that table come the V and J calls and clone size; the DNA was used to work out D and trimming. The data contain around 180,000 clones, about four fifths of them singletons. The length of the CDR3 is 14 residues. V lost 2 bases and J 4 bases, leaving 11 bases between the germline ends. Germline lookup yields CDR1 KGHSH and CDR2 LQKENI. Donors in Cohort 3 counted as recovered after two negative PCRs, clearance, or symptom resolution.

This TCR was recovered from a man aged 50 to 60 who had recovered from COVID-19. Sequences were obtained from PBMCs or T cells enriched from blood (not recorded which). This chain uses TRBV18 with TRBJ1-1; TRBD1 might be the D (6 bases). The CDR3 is CASSPGGRGTEAFF. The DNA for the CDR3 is TGTGCCAGCTCACCAGGGGGCAGGGGCACTGAAGCTTTCTTT.